A selection of T cell receptor beta chains follows, all from one sample in a study of memory CD4+ T cells and cytomegalovirus serostatus. Using immunoSEQ multiplex PCR, the repertoire was profiled, and TCRdb retains in-frame clones only, with some absent. The sample contains 70,000 to 95,000 clones, more than 70% of which appear only once. Material for sequencing was memory CD4+ T cells from blood. These receptor sequences come from an adult in good health and CMV-seronegative. CDR3s include the opening cysteine and the closing phenylalanine or tryptophan. The order of the fields is J gene, V gene, clone size, D gene, CDR3 DNA, CDR3 protein. A D gene is named only where the DNA matches it firmly. Clone size, where shown, is once, few, many, or a class for clones that have expanded.

>TRBJ2-5|TRBV6-1|.|.
TGTGCCAGCAGTCCCCGGCGGACCCCAGAAGAGACCCAGTACTTC
CASSPRRTPEETQYF
>TRBJ2-5|TRBV28|few|.
TGTGCCAGCAGTTCCCGTGTGGACAGCCAAGAGACCCAGTACTTC
CASSSRVDSQETQYF
>TRBJ1-5|TRBV18|.|.
TGTGCCAGCTCCCTTGATAGCAATCAGCCCCAGCATTTT
CASSLDSNQPQHF
>TRBJ2-7|TRBV18|.|TRBD1
TGTGCCAGCTCGGGCGACAGGGACGAGCAGTACTTC
CASSGDRDEQYF
>TRBJ1-4|TRBV5-6|.|.
TGTGCCAGCAGCTCCTGGGGGGGCTTATCAGAGTTGGGTGAAAAACTGTTTTTT
CASSSWGGLSELGEKLFF
>TRBJ1-2|TRBV5-6|.|TRBD1
TGTGCCAGCAGCCTCCGGGACAGTCATGGCTACACCTTC
CASSLRDSHGYTF
>TRBJ1-1|TRBV5-1|.|TRBD1
TGCGCCAGCAGCCAGGGGACAGGGGGCACTGAAGCTTTCTTT
CASSQGTGGTEAFF
>TRBJ1-2|TRBV5-1|.|.
TGCGCCAGCAGCGGGGGTAATTCGGGGGATAACTATGGCTACACCTTC
CASSGGNSGDNYGYTF
>TRBJ2-4|TRBV10-3|.|TRBD1
TGTGCTACTCAGGGGGAAAACATTCAGTACTTC
CATQGENIQYF
>TRBJ1-2|TRBV9|.|TRBD1
TGTGCCAGCAGCGTAGAAACAGGGGGCTATGGCTACACCTTC
CASSVETGGYGYTF
>TRBJ2-1|TRBV2|.|.
TGTGCCAGCAGTGAGGACTATCACAATGAGCAGTTCTTC
CASSEDYHNEQFF
>TRBJ2-5|TRBV7-2|once|.
TGTGCCAGCAGTTGGGTCGGGAGAGCCCAAGAGACCCAGTACTTC
CASSWVGRAQETQYF
>TRBJ2-3|TRBV7-2|.|.
TGTGCCAGCAGCCCTGACTACCTGAGCACAGATACGCAGTATTTT
CASSPDYLSTDTQYF
>TRBJ2-3|TRBV1|.|.
TGCACCAGCAGCCAAAATCCCGAAAAGCGGGGGGTCACAGATACGCAGTATTTT
CTSSQNPEKRGVTDTQYF
>TRBJ1-2|TRBV19|.|TRBD1
TGTGCCAGTAGTCCCCCGGGACAGGGGGCAACAAACGATGGCTACACCTTC
CASSPPGQGATNDGYTF
>TRBJ2-5|TRBV2|.|.
TGTGCCAGCACTGACAGGAAGGAGACCCAGTACTTC
CASTDRKETQYF
>TRBJ1-3|TRBV28|.|.
TGTGCCAGCAGTCCACCCCCCGGGGCTGGAAACACCATATATTTT
CASSPPPGAGNTIYF
>TRBJ1-1|TRBV9|.|TRBD1
TGTGCCAGCAGCCCGGACAGGAGGAACACTGAAGCTTTCTTT
CASSPDRRNTEAFF
>TRBJ1-3|TRBV18|.|.
TGTGCCAGCTCACTCTTAGACGGACTCTCTGGAAACACCATATATTTT
CASSLLDGLSGNTIYF
>TRBJ2-7|TRBV5-5|.|TRBD2
TGTGCCAGCAGTCTAGCGGGGGGTTTCTACGAGCAGTACTTC
CASSLAGGFYEQYF
>TRBJ1-1|TRBV14|.|TRBD1
TGTGCCAGCAGCCGAATTGACAGGGTGGGGACTGAAGCTTTCTTT
CASSRIDRVGTEAFF
>TRBJ2-2|TRBV6-1|.|.
TGTGCCAGCAGTACTTCCTCCACCGGGGAGCTGTTTTTT
CASSTSSTGELFF